This paragraph reports one TCR beta chain. The study ran its PCR with 60 Vbeta and 13 Jbeta primers. This table comes from immunoSEQ multiplex PCR, and its TCRdb copy is limited to in-frame clones, with some not included. The sample has 150,000 to 200,000 clones; about three quarters are singletons. These data belong to a study of cytomegalovirus exposure and HLA in healthy donors. The specimen was PBMCs. This sequence originates from a female donor in good health and CMV-seronegative.

The CDR3 DNA reads as TGTGCCAGCAGTCGAATGGCGCCCCGGGGAGAGACCCAGTACTTC. Residues: CASSRMAPRGETQYF. This chain joins TRBV6-6 and TRBJ2-5; the D gene is possibly TRBD2 (5 bases). Germline V CDR1 and CDR2: MNHNY, SVGAGI (reference sequence). CDR3 length: 15 amino acids. V lost 5 bases to trimming and J lost 4 bases, with 17 bases between them.